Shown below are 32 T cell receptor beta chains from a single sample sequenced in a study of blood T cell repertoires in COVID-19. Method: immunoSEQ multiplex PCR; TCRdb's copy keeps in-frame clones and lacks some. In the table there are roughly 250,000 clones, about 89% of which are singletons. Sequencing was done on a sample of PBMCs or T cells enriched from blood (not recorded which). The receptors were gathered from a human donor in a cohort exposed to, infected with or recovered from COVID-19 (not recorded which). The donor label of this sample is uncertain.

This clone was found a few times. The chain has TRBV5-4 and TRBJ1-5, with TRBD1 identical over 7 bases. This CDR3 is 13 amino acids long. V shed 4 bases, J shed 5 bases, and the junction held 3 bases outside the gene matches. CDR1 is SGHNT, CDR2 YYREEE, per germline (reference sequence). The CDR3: CASSPDRDQPQHF. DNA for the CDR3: TGTGCCAGCAGCCCCGACAGGGATCAGCCCCAGCATTTT.

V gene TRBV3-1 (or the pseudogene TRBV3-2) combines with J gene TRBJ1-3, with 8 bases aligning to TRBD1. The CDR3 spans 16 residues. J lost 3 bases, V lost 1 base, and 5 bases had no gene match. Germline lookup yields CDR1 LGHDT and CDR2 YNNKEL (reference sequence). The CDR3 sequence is CASSQADRVLGNTIYF. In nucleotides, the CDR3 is TGTGCCAGCAGCCAAGCGGACAGGGTGCTTGGAAACACCATATATTTT.

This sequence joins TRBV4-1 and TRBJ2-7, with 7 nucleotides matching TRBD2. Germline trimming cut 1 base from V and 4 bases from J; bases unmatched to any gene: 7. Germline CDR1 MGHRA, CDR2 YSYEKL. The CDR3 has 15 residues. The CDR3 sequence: CASSQAGGMFYEQYF. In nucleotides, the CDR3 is TGCGCCAGCAGCCAAGCGGGGGGAATGTTTTACGAGCAGTACTTC.

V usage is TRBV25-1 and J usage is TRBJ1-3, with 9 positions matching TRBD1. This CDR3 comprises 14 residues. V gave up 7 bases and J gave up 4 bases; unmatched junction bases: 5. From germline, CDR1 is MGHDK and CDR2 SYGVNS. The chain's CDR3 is CASTGTGRGNTIYF. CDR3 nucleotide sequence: TGTGCCAGCACCGGGACAGGGAGAGGAAACACCATATATTTT.

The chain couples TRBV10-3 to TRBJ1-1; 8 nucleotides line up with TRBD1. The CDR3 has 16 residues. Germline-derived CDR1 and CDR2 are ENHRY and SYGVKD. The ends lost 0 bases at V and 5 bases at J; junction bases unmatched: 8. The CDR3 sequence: CAISESFQGAMTEAFF. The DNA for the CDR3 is TGTGCCATCAGTGAGTCTTTTCAGGGGGCGATGACTGAAGCTTTCTTT.

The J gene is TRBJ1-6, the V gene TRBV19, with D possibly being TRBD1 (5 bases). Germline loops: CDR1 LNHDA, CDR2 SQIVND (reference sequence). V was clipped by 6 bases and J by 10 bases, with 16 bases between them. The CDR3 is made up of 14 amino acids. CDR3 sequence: CASSRDWGGSPLHF. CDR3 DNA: TGTGCCAGTAGCAGGGACTGGGGAGGGTCACCCCTCCACTTT.

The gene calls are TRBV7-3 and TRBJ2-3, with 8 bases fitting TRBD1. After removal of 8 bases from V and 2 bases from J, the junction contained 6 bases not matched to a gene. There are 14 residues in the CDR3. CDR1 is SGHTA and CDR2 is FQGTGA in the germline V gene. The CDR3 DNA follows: TGTGCCAGCTGCCCGGACAGGGACACAGATACGCAGTATTTT. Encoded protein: CASCPDRDTDTQYF.

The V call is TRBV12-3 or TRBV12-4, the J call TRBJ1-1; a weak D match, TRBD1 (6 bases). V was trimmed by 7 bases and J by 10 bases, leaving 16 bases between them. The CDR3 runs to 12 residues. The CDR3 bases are TGTGCCAGCACCACCAGGGGCGCTCCAGCTTTCTTT. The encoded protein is CASTTRGAPAFF.

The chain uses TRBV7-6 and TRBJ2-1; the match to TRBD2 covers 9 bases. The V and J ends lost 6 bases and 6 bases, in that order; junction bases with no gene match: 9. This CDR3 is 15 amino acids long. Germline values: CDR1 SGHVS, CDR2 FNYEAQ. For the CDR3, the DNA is TGTGCCAGCAGTCCGTCGTGGCGGGGGGGCAATGAGCAGTTCTTC. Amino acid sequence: CASSPSWRGGNEQFF.

The CDR3 DNA sequence: TGTGCCAGCAGTTTAAACACGGGTTCACCCCTCCACTTT. Its protein product is CASSLNTGSPLHF. The chain is built from TRBV27 and TRBJ1-6, with unresolved D. Trimming removed 2 bases at V and 9 bases at J, with 8 bases between. This CDR3 is built from 13 residues. Germline V gene data show CDR1 as MNHEY and CDR2 as SMNVEV (reference sequence).

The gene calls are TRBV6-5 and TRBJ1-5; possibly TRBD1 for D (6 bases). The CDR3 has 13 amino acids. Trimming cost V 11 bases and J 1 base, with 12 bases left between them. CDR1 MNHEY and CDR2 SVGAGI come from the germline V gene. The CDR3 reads CACTTGSNQPQHF. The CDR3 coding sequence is TGTGCCTGCACGACAGGAAGCAATCAGCCCCAGCATTTT.

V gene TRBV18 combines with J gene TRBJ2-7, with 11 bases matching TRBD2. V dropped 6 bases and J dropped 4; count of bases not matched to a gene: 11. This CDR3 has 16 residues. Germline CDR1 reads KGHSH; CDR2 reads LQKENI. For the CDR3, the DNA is TGTGCCAGCTCCTTTATAGCGGGGGGGAACGCTTACGAGCAGTACTTC. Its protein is CASSFIAGGNAYEQYF.

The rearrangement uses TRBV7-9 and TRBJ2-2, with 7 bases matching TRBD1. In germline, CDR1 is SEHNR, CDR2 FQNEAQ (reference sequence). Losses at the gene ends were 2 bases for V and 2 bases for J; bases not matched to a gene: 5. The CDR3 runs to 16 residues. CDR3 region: CASSLRRQGNTGELFF. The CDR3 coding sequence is TGTGCCAGCAGCTTAAGGCGACAGGGAAACACCGGGGAGCTGTTTTTT.

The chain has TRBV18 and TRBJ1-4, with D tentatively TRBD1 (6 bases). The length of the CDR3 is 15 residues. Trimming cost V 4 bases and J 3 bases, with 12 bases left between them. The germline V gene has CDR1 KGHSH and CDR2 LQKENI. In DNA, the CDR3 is TGTGCCAGCTCACGATTCAGGGGACCTAATGAAAAACTGTTTTTT. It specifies CASSRFRGPNEKLFF.

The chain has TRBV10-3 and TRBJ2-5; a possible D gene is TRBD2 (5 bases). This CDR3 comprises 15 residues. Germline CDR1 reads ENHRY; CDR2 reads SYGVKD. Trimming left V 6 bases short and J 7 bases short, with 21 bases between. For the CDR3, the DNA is TGTGCCATCAGCGAGGAGACTCCGAGCGGTGGGACCCAGTACTTC. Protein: CAISEETPSGGTQYF.

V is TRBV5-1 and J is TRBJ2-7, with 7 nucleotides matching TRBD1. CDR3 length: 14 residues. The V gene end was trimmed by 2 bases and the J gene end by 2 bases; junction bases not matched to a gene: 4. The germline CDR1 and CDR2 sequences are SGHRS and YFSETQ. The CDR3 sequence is CASSLPGQTYEQYF. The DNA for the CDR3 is TGCGCCAGCAGCTTACCGGGACAGACCTACGAGCAGTACTTC.

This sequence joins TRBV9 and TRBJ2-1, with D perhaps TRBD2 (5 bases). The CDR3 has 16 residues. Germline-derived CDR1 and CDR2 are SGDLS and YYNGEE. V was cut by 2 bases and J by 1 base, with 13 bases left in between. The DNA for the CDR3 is TGTGCCAGCAGCGTTTATTGGCGGGCATCCTACAATGAGCAGTTCTTC. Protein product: CASSVYWRASYNEQFF. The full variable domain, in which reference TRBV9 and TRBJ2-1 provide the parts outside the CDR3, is DSGVTQTPKHLITATGQRVTLRCSPRSGDLSVYWYQQSLDQGLQFLIQYYNGEERAKGNILERFSAQQFPDLHSELNLSSLELGDSALYFCASSVYWRASYNEQFFGPGTRLTVL.

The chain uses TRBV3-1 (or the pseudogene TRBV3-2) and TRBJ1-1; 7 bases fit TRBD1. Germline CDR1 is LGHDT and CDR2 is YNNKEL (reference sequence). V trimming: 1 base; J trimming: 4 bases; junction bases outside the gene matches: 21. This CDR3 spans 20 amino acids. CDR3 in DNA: TGTGCCAGCAGCCAAGGAACCTACCGGGCGCGGAGGGGGCAATTCACTGAAGCTTTCTTT. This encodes CASSQGTYRARRGQFTEAFF.

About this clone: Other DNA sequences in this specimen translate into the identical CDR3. The CDR3 DNA is TGTGCCAGCAGTGACTACAGGGGAGGAAACACCATATATTTT. Protein product: CASSDYRGGNTIYF. This sequence joins TRBV2 and TRBJ1-3; 7 bases are shared with TRBD1. Per the germline V gene, CDR1 is SNHLY and CDR2 is FYNNEI. The ends lost 3 bases at V and 4 bases at J; junction bases unmatched: 3. The CDR3 covers 14 residues.

The CDR3 DNA follows: TGCAGCGCCCGGACTAGCGGGGGCACAGATACGCAGTATTTT. Its protein is CSARTSGGTDTQYF. The chain joins TRBV29-1 to TRBJ2-3; 12 bases fit TRBD2. This CDR3 region has 14 residues. V trimming: 7 bases; J trimming: 1 base; junction bases outside the gene matches: 3. Germline V gene lookup returns CDR1 SQVTM and CDR2 ANQGSEA.

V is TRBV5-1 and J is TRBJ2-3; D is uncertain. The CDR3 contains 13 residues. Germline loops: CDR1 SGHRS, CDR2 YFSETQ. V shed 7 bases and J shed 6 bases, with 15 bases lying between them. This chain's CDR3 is CASGPSPVDTQYF. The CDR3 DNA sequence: TGCGCCAGCGGCCCCTCTCCAGTCGATACGCAGTATTTT.

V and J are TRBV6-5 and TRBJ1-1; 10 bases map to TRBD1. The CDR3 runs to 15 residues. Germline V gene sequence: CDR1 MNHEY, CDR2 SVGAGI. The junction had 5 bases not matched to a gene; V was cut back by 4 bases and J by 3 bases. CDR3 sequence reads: CASSSRQGADTEAFF. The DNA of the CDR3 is TGTGCCAGCAGTTCCCGACAGGGGGCCGACACTGAAGCTTTCTTT.

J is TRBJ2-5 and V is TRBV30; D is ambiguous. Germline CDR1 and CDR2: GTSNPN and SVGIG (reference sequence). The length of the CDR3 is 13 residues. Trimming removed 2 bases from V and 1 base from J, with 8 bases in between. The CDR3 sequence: CAWSKNFQETQYF. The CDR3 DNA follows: TGTGCCTGGAGTAAAAACTTCCAAGAGACCCAGTACTTC. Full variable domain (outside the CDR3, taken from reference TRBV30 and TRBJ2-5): SQTIHQWPATLVQPVGSPLSLECTVEGTSNPNLYWYRQAAGRGLQLLFYSVGIGQISSEVPQNLSASRPQDRQFILSSKKLLLSDSGFYLCAWSKNFQETQYFGPGTRLLVL.

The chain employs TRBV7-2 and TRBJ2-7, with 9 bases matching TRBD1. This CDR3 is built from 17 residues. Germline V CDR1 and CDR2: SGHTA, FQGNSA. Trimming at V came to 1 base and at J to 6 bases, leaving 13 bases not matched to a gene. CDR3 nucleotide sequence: TGTGCCAGCAGCTTAGGAGGGTTACGGGACAGGGCTCGCGAGCAGTACTTC. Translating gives CASSLGGLRDRAREQYF.

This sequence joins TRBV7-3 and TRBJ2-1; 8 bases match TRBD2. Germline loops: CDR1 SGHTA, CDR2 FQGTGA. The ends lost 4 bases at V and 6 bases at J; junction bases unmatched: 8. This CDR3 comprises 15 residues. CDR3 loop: CASSSQTSVGNEQFF. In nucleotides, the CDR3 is TGTGCCAGCAGCTCCCAGACTAGCGTGGGCAATGAGCAGTTCTTC.

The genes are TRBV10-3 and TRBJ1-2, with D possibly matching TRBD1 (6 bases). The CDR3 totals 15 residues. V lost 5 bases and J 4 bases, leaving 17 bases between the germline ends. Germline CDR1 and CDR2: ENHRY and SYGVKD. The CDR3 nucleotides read TGTGCCATCAGTACCCAGCAGGGGATGAGCTATGGCTACACCTTC. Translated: CAISTQQGMSYGYTF.

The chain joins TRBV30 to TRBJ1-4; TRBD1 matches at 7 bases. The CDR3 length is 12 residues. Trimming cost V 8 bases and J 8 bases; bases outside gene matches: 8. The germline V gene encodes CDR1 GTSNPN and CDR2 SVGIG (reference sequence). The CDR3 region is CASDRVGEKLFF. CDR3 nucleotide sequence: TGTGCCAGCGACAGGGTCGGGGAAAAACTGTTTTTT.

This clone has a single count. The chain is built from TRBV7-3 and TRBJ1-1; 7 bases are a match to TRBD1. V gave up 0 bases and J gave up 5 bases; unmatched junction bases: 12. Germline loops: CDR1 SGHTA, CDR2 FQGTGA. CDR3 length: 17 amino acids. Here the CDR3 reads CASSLTGPTGVGTEAFF. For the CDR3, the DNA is TGTGCCAGCAGCTTAACCGGGCCAACAGGGGTCGGGACTGAAGCTTTCTTT. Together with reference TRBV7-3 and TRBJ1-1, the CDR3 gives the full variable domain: GAGVSQTPSNKVTEKGKYVELRCDPISGHTALYWYRQSLGQGPEFLIYFQGTGAADDSGLPNDRFFAVRPEGSVSTLKIQRTERGDSAVYLCASSLTGPTGVGTEAFFGQGTRLTVV.

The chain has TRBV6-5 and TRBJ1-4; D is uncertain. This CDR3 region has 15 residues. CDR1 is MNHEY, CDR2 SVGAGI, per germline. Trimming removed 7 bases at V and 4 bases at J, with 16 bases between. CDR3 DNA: TGTGCCAGCACCAATTCCATAGGAGGTAATGAAAAACTGTTTTTT. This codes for CASTNSIGGNEKLFF.

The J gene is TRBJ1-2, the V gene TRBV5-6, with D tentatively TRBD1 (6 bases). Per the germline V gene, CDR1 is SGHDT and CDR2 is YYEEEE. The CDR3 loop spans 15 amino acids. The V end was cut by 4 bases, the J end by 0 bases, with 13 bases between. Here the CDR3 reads CASSPQGRTNYGYTF. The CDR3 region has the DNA TGTGCCAGCAGCCCACAGGGCCGAACTAACTATGGCTACACCTTC.

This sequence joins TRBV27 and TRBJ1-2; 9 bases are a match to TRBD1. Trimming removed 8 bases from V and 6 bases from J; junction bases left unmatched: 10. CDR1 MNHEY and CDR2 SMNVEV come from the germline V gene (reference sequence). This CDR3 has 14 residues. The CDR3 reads CASRTDRGGDGYTF. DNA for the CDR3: TGTGCCAGCCGAACGGACAGGGGTGGGGATGGCTACACCTTC.

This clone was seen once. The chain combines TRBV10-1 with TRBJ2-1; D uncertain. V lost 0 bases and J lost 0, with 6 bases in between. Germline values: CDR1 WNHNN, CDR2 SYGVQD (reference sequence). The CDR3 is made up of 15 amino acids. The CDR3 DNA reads TGCGCCAGCAGTGAGTCAGTGAGCTCCTACAATGAGCAGTTCTTC. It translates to CASSESVSSYNEQFF.